Listed below are T cell receptor beta chains from one sample, sequenced in a study of blood T cells in healthy people across ages. Using its own MiXCR run on the 5' RACE reads, TCRdb lists one record per CDR3 protein. The data show 650,000 or so distinct CDR3 sequences, 40% to 65% seen once. The specimen was blood. These receptors came from a woman over 75 in good health. Each CDR3 is given with its conserved first and last residue. The order of the fields is J gene, D gene, V gene, CDR3 protein. The D gene is left open where the match is weak.

TRBJ2-3,.,TRBV14,CASSQDYGRRDTDTQYF
TRBJ2-5,TRBD1,TRBV7-2,CASSLWTGGKETQYF
TRBJ2-1,TRBD1,TRBV7-3,CASSVRQGAAEQFF
TRBJ1-1,TRBD1,TRBV7-9,CASSFPDRGLTEAFF
TRBJ1-5,.,TRBV12-3/TRBV12-4,CASSTRPGSPQHF
TRBJ2-7,TRBD2,TRBV29-1,CSVDGGDEQYF
TRBJ1-4,.,TRBV14,CASSVSYPRSGEKLFF
TRBJ2-3,.,TRBV7-2,CASSLETYTDTQYF
TRBJ1-6,.,TRBV2,CANRANNSPLHF
TRBJ2-3,.,TRBV5-5,CASSSGTQTDTQYF
TRBJ1-2,.,TRBV20-1,CSARERAYGYTF
TRBJ2-5,.,TRBV5-1,CASSLDRRAETQYF
TRBJ2-7,TRBD2,TRBV6-1,CASSDLGGKDLYEQYF
TRBJ2-7,.,TRBV7-2,CASSPLQGNEQYF
TRBJ2-1,TRBD1,TRBV6-6,CASTIGTGFNEQFF
TRBJ2-7,.,TRBV28,CASSLRAGDLNSYEQYF
TRBJ2-6,.,TRBV7-9,CASSLLAGANVLTF
TRBJ2-7,TRBD2,TRBV9,CASSVGLAGQAYEQYF
TRBJ2-5,TRBD1,TRBV29-1,CSVEAQGVGETQYF
TRBJ2-2,.,TRBV5-1,CASSPDPPPGELFF
.,.,TRBV5-1,CASGGDPRYNEQYF
TRBJ1-6,.,TRBV27,CASSPGTDIRISPPHF
TRBJ2-3,TRBD2,TRBV11-2,CASRFFGRGFSDTQYF
TRBJ2-1,.,TRBV7-2,CASRTTGGSTGNEQFF
TRBJ2-6,.,TRBV6-5,CASSYSILSGANVLTF
TRBJ2-1,TRBD2,TRBV4-1,CASRLAGGVSYNEQFF
TRBJ2-7,.,TRBV6-5,CASAPSGYYEQYF
TRBJ2-1,TRBD2,TRBV28,CASSSPGGAQGNEQFF
TRBJ2-3,.,TRBV3-1,CASSQAYRVGTDTQYF
TRBJ2-3,TRBD2,TRBV5-6,CASRISGGALDTQYF
TRBJ2-5,.,TRBV28,CASSLGGGNRNEQYF
TRBJ1-6,TRBD1,TRBV20-1,CSARDIGTVYNSPLHF
TRBJ2-1,.,TRBV18,CASSSGVGYDNEQFF
TRBJ2-5,.,TRBV7-9,CASSQWTLQETQYF
TRBJ2-7,TRBD1,TRBV28,CASSLGTVSYNEQYF
TRBJ2-4,.,TRBV10-3,CAISGKDSGAKNIQYF
TRBJ2-7,.,TRBV10-3,CATTDGYSYEQYF